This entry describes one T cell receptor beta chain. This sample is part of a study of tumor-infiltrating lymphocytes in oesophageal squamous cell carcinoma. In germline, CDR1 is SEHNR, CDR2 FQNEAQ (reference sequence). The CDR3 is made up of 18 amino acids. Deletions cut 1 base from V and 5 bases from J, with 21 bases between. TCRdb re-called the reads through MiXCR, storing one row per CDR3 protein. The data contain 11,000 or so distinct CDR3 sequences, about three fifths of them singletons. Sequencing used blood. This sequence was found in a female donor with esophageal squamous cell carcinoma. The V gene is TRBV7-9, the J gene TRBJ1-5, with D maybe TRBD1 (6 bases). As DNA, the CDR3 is TGTGCCAGCAGCTTAGAGGGGGGTTTGGGGGCCGTCGATCAGCCCCAGCATTTT. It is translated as CASSLEGGLGAVDQPQHF.